This T cell receptor (beta chain) was sequenced for a study of early T cells in non-severe SARS-CoV-2 infection. Overall study: From unsorted whole blood, bulk RNA was sequenced, and the chains remained unpaired. Study-level points and caveats: Private and CD4 specificities were missed by VDJdb matching, which favored anti-spike CD8 responses.

This clonotype was seen ten or more times. Its antigen is not identified. Unique molecular identifier tags were affixed to discrete cDNA molecules. TCRdb re-called the 5' RACE reads through MiXCR, storing one row per CDR3 protein. Of over 50,000 distinct CDR3 sequences in the sample, around 7.5% were seen once. This clonotype was obtained from an adult who was a healthcare worker with PCR-confirmed SARS-CoV-2 infection or an uninfected control (not recorded which). The sequenced sample was whole blood.

In nucleotides, the CDR3 is TGCAGTGCTAGTTTTTCGGGACAGACCTACGAGCAGTACTTC. It is translated as CSASFSGQTYEQYF. The gene calls are TRBV20-1 and TRBJ2-7; the match to TRBD1 covers 7 bases. Per the germline V gene, CDR1 is DFQATT and CDR2 is SNEGSKA (reference sequence). Trimming removed 3 bases from V and 2 bases from J; junction bases left unmatched: 7. The CDR3 has 14 residues.